This T cell receptor (beta chain) was documented in a study of blood T cell repertoires in COVID-19. Study information: Acute and convalescent COVID-19 specimens originated in the United States, Italy and Spain. Nucleic acid was either cDNA or gDNA, and it came from T cells, B-cell-depleted T cells, or PBMCs.

Original data processing: Reference gene primer amplification gave estimated nucleated cell counts. The table came from immunoSEQ multiplex PCR; TCRdb's copy has only in-frame clones and leaves some out. The D gene and trimming were derived from the DNA, and the V and J assignments and clone size from that table. The table lists about 60,000 clones, roughly three quarters of them singletons. The CDR3 has 16 residues. Germline V gene sequence: CDR1 SEHNR, CDR2 FQNEAQ (reference sequence). Trimming left V 1 base short and J 1 base short, with 14 bases between. The J gene is TRBJ2-7, the V gene TRBV7-9; tentatively, D is TRBD2 (5 bases). Sequenced input: peripheral blood. The clonotype originates from a woman aged 65 to 85 with acute or convalescent COVID-19. CDR3 nucleotide sequence: TGTGCCAGCAGCTTAGGGCCGGCTAGCTTGTCCTACGAGCAGTACTTC. Protein sequence: CASSLGPASLSYEQYF.